This T cell receptor beta chain was found in a study of blood T cell repertoires in COVID-19. The assay was immunoSEQ multiplex PCR, and TCRdb's table has in-frame clones only and misses some. The sample has about 15,000 clones; approximately 88% are singletons. The CDR3 totals 13 residues. The germline V and J ends were trimmed by 2 bases and 2 bases, with 5 bases remaining between them. CDR1 is SNHLY, CDR2 FYNNEI, per germline. The genes are TRBV2 and TRBJ2-3, with unresolved D. The TCR was taken from a human donor with active COVID-19. The donor label of this sample is uncertain. Sequenced material: peripheral blood. The CDR3 DNA is TGTGCCAGCAGTGAAATCTCCACAGATACGCAGTATTTT. Protein product: CASSEISTDTQYF.